This TCR beta chain emerged from a study of shared clonotypes between healthy human individuals. Whole-study results and caveats: Roughly 5% of naive CD4 clonotypes were shared across a few donors.

Original analysis: Quality scores were absent from the junction-only immunoSEQ sequences, so filtering differed. Sequencing used immunoSEQ multiplex PCR; TCRdb keeps in-frame clones, though not all of them. V and J calls and clone size are given by that table; D and trimming were obtained from the DNA. The data show 2,500,000 or so clones, with over 85% seen just once and about 0.13% held by the top ten. In regard to this clone: Antigen: not known.

Investigators divided CD4+ cells into CD45RA+ naive and CD45RA-negative memory subsets. The sequence was collected from a man younger than 35 in good health. The sample consisted of naive CD4+ T cells sorted from blood. Indicated subset: CD45RA+ positively selected.

The CDR3 sequence is CASSLARASGGVTDTQYF. CDR3 coding DNA: TGTGCCAGCAGCTTGGCCAGGGCTAGCGGGGGGGTTACAGATACGCAGTATTTT. This chain uses TRBV5-4 with TRBJ2-3; 12 nucleotides align to TRBD2. J gave up 3 bases and V 0 bases, and 8 bases lay outside the gene matches. Per the germline V gene, CDR1 is SGHNT and CDR2 is YYREEE (reference sequence). This CDR3 region has 18 residues.